The 8 T cell receptor beta chains in this list originate from one sample, sequenced in a study of graft-versus-host responses after intestinal transplantation. Using immunoSEQ multiplex PCR, the repertoire was profiled, and TCRdb retains in-frame clones only, with some absent. Of about 120,000 clones in the sample, approximately 92% were seen once. For these TCRs, the target antigens are not known. The sequencing used unstimulated CD8+ T cells sorted from spleen or lymph node cells, collected before intestinal transplant. Source of these receptors: a human donor who received an intestinal transplant.

CDR3 amino acids: CASSGSRVIVDIQYF. CDR3 DNA: TGTGCCAGCAGTGGTAGCCGGGTGATTGTGGACATTCAGTACTTC. The chain has TRBV6-6 and TRBJ2-4; the D is unclear. Germline values: CDR1 MNHNY, CDR2 SVGAGI (reference sequence). The CDR3 length is 15 residues. V lost 5 bases and J lost 8, with 19 bases in between.

The chain links TRBV6-6 to TRBJ1-5; no clear D. The CDR3 is 13 amino acids. V gave up 2 bases and J gave up 7 bases, with 9 bases separating them. Germline V gene sequence: CDR1 MNHNY, CDR2 SVGAGI (reference sequence). Written as DNA, the CDR3 is TGTGCCAGCAGTTACATAGGGCAGCAGCCCCAGCATTTT. Amino acid sequence: CASSYIGQQPQHF.

CDR3 coding DNA: TGTGCCAGCAGTTTAGAGACTAGCGGGAGGGGTGAGCAGTTCTTC. Its translation: CASSLETSGRGEQFF. The V call is TRBV27, the J call TRBJ2-1, with TRBD2 matching over 14 bases. The germline CDR1 and CDR2 sequences are MNHEY and SMNVEV (reference sequence). Unmatched junction bases numbered 3, after V lost 2 bases and J lost 9 bases. This CDR3 has 15 residues.

The genes are TRBV5-5 and TRBJ2-7; D not resolved. V lost 2 bases and J lost 5, with 8 bases in between. Per germline, CDR1 SGHKS and CDR2 YYEKEE (reference sequence). The CDR3 covers 12 residues. The CDR3 DNA sequence: TGTGCCAGCAGCTTTAATGGGCACGAGCAGTACTTC. This codes for CASSFNGHEQYF.

The chain employs TRBV6-1 and TRBJ2-7, with D possibly TRBD1 on 6 matching bases. The CDR3 totals 13 residues. Germline V gives CDR1 MNHNS, CDR2 SASEGT. Trimming removed 5 bases from V and 10 bases from J, with 18 bases in between. The CDR3 bases are TGTGCCAGCAGTCCCGTTGTGACAGGCCATCAGTACTTC. It specifies CASSPVVTGHQYF.

This clone appeared once. The chain is built from TRBV7-8 and TRBJ2-6; D gene unclear. V lost 6 bases to trimming and J lost 0 bases, with 12 bases between them. The CDR3 consists of 16 residues. CDR1 and CDR2 from the germline V gene are SGHVS and FQNEAQ. CDR3 amino acids: CASSQRRSSGANVLTF. CDR3 nucleotides: TGTGCCAGCAGTCAGAGGCGGTCCTCTGGGGCCAACGTCCTGACTTTC.

The chain combines TRBV28 with TRBJ1-2; D possibly corresponds to TRBD1 (5 bases). Trimming took off 6 bases at V and 3 bases at J, with 14 bases between the two ends. Looked up from germline, CDR1 is MDHEN and CDR2 is SYDVKM. The length of the CDR3 is 14 residues. The DNA of the CDR3 is TGTGCCAGCAGCAACATGGGAGGGGACTATGGCTACACCTTC. Translating gives CASSNMGGDYGYTF.

V gene TRBV13 combines with J gene TRBJ2-2; D is perhaps TRBD2 (6 bases). V gave up 3 bases and J gave up 3 bases, with 14 bases separating them. From germline, CDR1 is PRHDT and CDR2 FYEKMQ (reference sequence). This CDR3 is built from 16 residues. The CDR3 loop reads CASSFPSAMDTGELFF. The CDR3, as DNA: TGTGCCAGCAGCTTCCCTAGCGCCATGGACACCGGGGAGCTGTTTTTT.